The 14 T cell receptor beta chains in this list originate from one sample, sequenced in a study of OX40 agonist ivuxolimab in advanced cancers. The repertoire was sequenced with immunoSEQ multiplex PCR; TCRdb's copy has only in-frame clones and lacks some. The table includes 77,000 or so clones, under 80% detected once. The sequenced sample was CD4+ or CD8+ T cells sorted from blood, obtained in a trial of the OX40 agonist ivuxolimab. All receptors come from an adult with an advanced solid tumor such as melanoma, head and neck, liver or kidney cancer.

The chain is built from TRBV7-9 and TRBJ2-1; tentatively, D is TRBD2 (6 bases). In germline, CDR1 is SEHNR, CDR2 FQNEAQ (reference sequence). Trimming cost V 10 bases and J 1 base, with 11 bases left between them. There are 13 residues in the CDR3. The CDR3 region has the DNA TGTGCCACCTCGGCGGGGTCCTACAATGAGCAGTTCTTC. Translated, it gives CATSAGSYNEQFF.

This clone appeared a few times. The V gene is TRBV7-9, the J gene TRBJ2-2, with D perhaps matching TRBD2 (5 bases). The CDR3 runs 11 residues. V was pared by 6 bases and J by 13 bases, with 12 bases between. The germline V gene encodes CDR1 SEHNR and CDR2 FQNEAQ (reference sequence). The CDR3 reads CASRGEVGLFF. The CDR3 DNA is TGTGCCAGCAGGGGAGAAGTGGGGCTGTTTTTT.

The gene calls are TRBV28 and TRBJ1-2, with 11 bases aligning to TRBD1. This CDR3 spans 15 amino acids. Germline CDR1 MDHEN, CDR2 SYDVKM. The V gene end was trimmed by 1 base and the J gene end by 6 bases; junction bases not matched to a gene: 4. The CDR3 DNA is TGTGCCAGCAGTTTATTAGGACAGGGGGCGAATGGCTACACCTTC. Translation: CASSLLGQGANGYTF.

The chain combines TRBV5-1 with TRBJ2-5; D call uncertain. Germline CDR1 SGHRS, CDR2 YFSETQ. Between the trimmed V and J ends, which lost 0 bases and 2 bases, there was a span of 14 bases. The CDR3 runs 16 residues. CDR3 residues: CASSLAGAAAQETQYF. Here the CDR3 DNA reads TGCGCCAGCAGCTTGGCCGGTGCGGCGGCACAAGAGACCCAGTACTTC.

V gene TRBV9 combines with J gene TRBJ1-2; possible D gene TRBD1, 5 bases. Germline V gene sequence: CDR1 SGDLS, CDR2 YYNGEE. Between the trimmed V and J ends, which lost 0 bases and 4 bases, there was a span of 16 bases. The CDR3 contains 16 residues. CDR3 nucleotide sequence: TGTGCCAGCAGCGTAGGGATCAATCAGGGAAGCTATGGCTACACCTTC. Amino acids: CASSVGINQGSYGYTF. The full variable domain, rest sourced from reference TRBV9 and TRBJ1-2, is DSGVTQTPKHLITATGQRVTLRCSPRSGDLSVYWYQQSLDQGLQFLIQYYNGEERAKGNILERFSAQQFPDLHSELNLSSLELGDSALYFCASSVGINQGSYGYTFGSGTRLTVV.

V and J are TRBV5-1 and TRBJ2-3; D gene unclear. Per the germline V gene, CDR1 is SGHRS and CDR2 is YFSETQ. Trimming pared 0 bases from V and 1 base from J, leaving 3 bases between. The CDR3 has 13 amino acids. The CDR3 nucleotides are TGCGCCAGCAGCTTGGGGGGCACAGATACGCAGTATTTT. It encodes CASSLGGTDTQYF.

The genes are TRBV7-2 and TRBJ1-1; 11 nucleotides align to TRBD1. This CDR3 region has 15 residues. With V trimmed by 5 bases and J by 4 bases, 6 bases remained unmatched. From germline, CDR1 is SGHTA and CDR2 FQGNSA. CDR3: CASSARGTGGTEAFF. Here the CDR3 DNA reads TGTGCCAGCAGCGCACGCGGGACAGGGGGCACTGAAGCTTTCTTT.

The V and J genes are TRBV15 and TRBJ1-2, with TRBD1 as a possible D gene (6 bases). Germline CDR1 LNHNV, CDR2 YYDKDF (reference sequence). This CDR3 comprises 16 residues. Trimming shortened V by 5 bases and J by 0 bases, and 16 bases separated the two germline ends. The CDR3 here is CATSLGRGLSNYGYTF. For the CDR3, the DNA is TGTGCCACCAGCTTAGGGAGGGGGTTGTCTAACTATGGCTACACCTTC.

This rearrangement joins TRBV6-1 to TRBJ2-1; D may be TRBD1 (6 bases). Germline CDR1 is MNHNS and CDR2 is SASEGT. The CDR3 totals 14 residues. V lost 6 bases to trimming and J lost 4 bases, with 13 bases between them. CDR3 in amino acids: CASRDRLFYNEQFF. CDR3 DNA: TGTGCCAGCAGAGACAGGTTGTTTTACAATGAGCAGTTCTTC.

The rearrangement links TRBV6-5 to TRBJ2-2, with 9 positions matching TRBD2. The CDR3 has 14 residues. J gave up 5 bases and V 10 bases, and 8 bases lay outside the gene matches. Looked up from germline, CDR1 is MNHEY and CDR2 is SVGAGI. The CDR3 sequence is CATLPLAGTGELFF. DNA for the CDR3: TGTGCCACCCTCCCCCTAGCGGGGACCGGGGAGCTGTTTTTT.

This chain links TRBV7-9 with TRBJ2-1; a weak D match, TRBD2 (6 bases). Deletions cut 1 base from V and 1 base from J, with 8 bases between. The CDR3 has 15 amino acids. Germline V CDR1 and CDR2: SEHNR, FQNEAQ (reference sequence). In nucleotides, the CDR3 is TGTGCCAGCAGCTTAGTTGCGGGATCCTACAATGAGCAGTTCTTC. Residues: CASSLVAGSYNEQFF.

This chain connects TRBV6-6 to TRBJ2-6; D is possibly TRBD2 (5 bases). Germline CDR1 reads MNHNY; CDR2 reads SVGAGI (reference sequence). The CDR3 runs 14 residues. V lost 5 bases and J lost 2, with 7 bases in between. The CDR3 loop reads CASSRGPGANVLTF. CDR3 nucleotides: TGTGCCAGCAGTCGCGGGCCTGGGGCCAACGTCCTGACTTTC.

This clone was counted only a few times. V and J are TRBV7-2 and TRBJ2-7, with a possible D match to TRBD1 (6 bases). Trimming removed 1 base at V and 5 bases at J, with 15 bases between. Germline values: CDR1 SGHTA, CDR2 FQGNSA. This CDR3 is built from 15 residues. CDR3 DNA: TGTGCCAGCAGCTTAGTTACAGGGTTTACCCACGAGCAGTACTTC. It is translated as CASSLVTGFTHEQYF.

The rearrangement links TRBV27 to TRBJ2-1, with 13 bases identical to TRBD2. The CDR3 sequence is 21 residues long. J gave up 7 bases and V 1 base, and 19 bases lay outside the gene matches. The V gene's germline CDR1 is MNHEY and CDR2 SMNVEV (reference sequence). CDR3: CASSLLPPLTSGRPGRNEQFF. CDR3 coding DNA: TGTGCCAGCAGTTTATTACCGCCTTTGACTAGCGGGAGGCCCGGTAGGAATGAGCAGTTCTTC.